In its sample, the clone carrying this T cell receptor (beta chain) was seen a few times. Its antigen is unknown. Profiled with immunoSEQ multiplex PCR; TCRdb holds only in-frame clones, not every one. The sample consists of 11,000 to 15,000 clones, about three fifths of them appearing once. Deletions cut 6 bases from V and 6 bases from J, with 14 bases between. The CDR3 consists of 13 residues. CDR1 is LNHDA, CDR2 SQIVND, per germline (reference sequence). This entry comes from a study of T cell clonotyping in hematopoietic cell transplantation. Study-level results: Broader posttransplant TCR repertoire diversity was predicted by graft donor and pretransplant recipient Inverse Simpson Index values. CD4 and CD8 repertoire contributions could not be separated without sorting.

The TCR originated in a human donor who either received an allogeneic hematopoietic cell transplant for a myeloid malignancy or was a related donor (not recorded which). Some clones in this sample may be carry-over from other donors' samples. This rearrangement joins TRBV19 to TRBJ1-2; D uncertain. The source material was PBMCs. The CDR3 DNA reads TGTGCCAGTAGGATCGAAGGGCCAAATGGCTACACCTTC. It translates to CASRIEGPNGYTF.